The 27 T cell receptor beta chains below all came from one sample that was sequenced in a study of OX40 agonist ivuxolimab in advanced cancers. The data were produced by immunoSEQ multiplex PCR, yet TCRdb's version contains in-frame clones alone and is incomplete. The sample contains 20,000 to 30,000 clones, 60% to 85% of which appear only once. The source material was CD4+ or CD8+ T cells sorted from blood, sampled in a trial of the OX40 agonist ivuxolimab. These receptors were taken from an adult with an advanced solid tumor such as melanoma, head and neck, liver or kidney cancer.

The chain links TRBV7-9 to TRBJ2-2; 8 bases fit TRBD2. CDR1 SEHNR and CDR2 FQNEAQ come from the germline V gene (reference sequence). CDR3 length: 17 residues. V gave up 5 bases and J gave up 5 bases; unmatched junction bases: 13. CDR3 protein: CASSPTGFSGVTGELFF. CDR3 sequence (DNA): TGTGCCAGCAGCCCTACCGGGTTTAGCGGGGTTACCGGGGAGCTGTTTTTT.

The chain is built from TRBV19 and TRBJ2-7, with TRBD1 matching 8 bases. The CDR3 has 13 amino acids. Germline CDR1 is LNHDA and CDR2 is SQIVND (reference sequence). With 2 bases clipped from V and 5 bases from J, the junction kept 2 bases outside the gene matches. CDR3 loop: CASSITQGDEQYF. DNA of the CDR3: TGTGCCAGTAGTATAACACAGGGGGACGAGCAGTACTTC. Based on the CDR3 plus reference TRBV19 and TRBJ2-7, the full variable domain is DGGITQSPKYLFRKEGQNVTLSCEQNLNHDAMYWYRQDPGQGLRLIYYSQIVNDFQKGDIAEGYSVSREKKESFPLTVTSAQKNPTAFYLCASSITQGDEQYFGPGTRLTVT.

The chain employs TRBV15 and TRBJ2-2; D is possibly TRBD2 (5 bases). Germline V gene data show CDR1 as LNHNV and CDR2 as YYDKDF (reference sequence). CDR3 size: 15 residues. V was clipped by 4 bases and J by 5 bases, with 14 bases between them. In DNA, the CDR3 is TGTGCCACCAGCACCGAGTCGGGGTGGACCGGGGAGCTGTTTTTT. Encoded protein: CATSTESGWTGELFF.

This sequence joins TRBV6-5 and TRBJ1-2; D remains ambiguous. V lost 3 bases and J 8 bases, leaving 7 bases between the germline ends. The CDR3 length is 11 residues. Per the germline V gene, CDR1 is MNHEY and CDR2 is SVGAGI. CDR3 loop: CASSYGQGYTF. As DNA, the CDR3 is TGTGCCAGCAGTTATGGGCAAGGCTACACCTTC.

This chain uses TRBV5-1 with TRBJ2-5; possibly TRBD1 for D (5 bases). The end of the DNA is better explained by TRBJ2-7, so the J call may be wrong. The germline V gene encodes CDR1 SGHRS and CDR2 YFSETQ. The CDR3 spans 13 residues. Here the CDR3 DNA reads TGCGCCAGCAGGGACACAGGCCGCTACGAGCAGTACTTC. Translated, it gives CASRDTGRYEQYF.

CDR3 nucleotide sequence: TGTGCCAGTAGTATGCCGGGCCCTGCTACCGGCTACACCTTC. Amino acids: CASSMPGPATGYTF. This sequence joins TRBV19 and TRBJ1-2; D remains ambiguous. CDR1 and CDR2 from the germline V gene are LNHDA and SQIVND (reference sequence). The V end was cut by 3 bases, the J end by 8 bases, with 16 bases between. The CDR3 runs to 14 residues.

Concerning this clone itself: Different DNA sequences within this sample yield the same CDR3. The chain has TRBV18 and TRBJ1-6, with 8 positions matching TRBD1. Unmatched junction bases numbered 3, after V lost 2 bases and J lost 6 bases. The germline V gene has CDR1 KGHSH and CDR2 LQKENI. The CDR3 has 15 amino acids. The CDR3 sequence is CASSPGTGSNSPLHF. CDR3 bases: TGTGCCAGCTCACCAGGGACAGGATCTAATTCACCCCTCCACTTT.

The CDR3 sequence: CASSDTEGLSYGYTF. The CDR3 DNA sequence: TGTGCCAGCAGTGACACAGAGGGACTGAGCTATGGCTACACCTTC. The chain joins TRBV6-4 to TRBJ1-2; maybe TRBD1 (5 bases). Germline lookup yields CDR1 MRHNA and CDR2 SNTAGT. Trimming took 2 bases from V and 4 from J, leaving 14 bases between them. The CDR3 runs to 15 residues.

The chain recombines TRBV5-1 with TRBJ1-5; tentative D call: TRBD1 (5 bases). Between the trimmed V and J ends, which lost 1 base and 0 bases, there was a span of 11 bases. The length of the CDR3 is 16 residues. Germline CDR1 and CDR2: SGHRS and YFSETQ. CDR3 nucleotide sequence: TGCGCCAGCAGCTTGTCGGGGGAATATAGCAATCAGCCCCAGCATTTT. It specifies CASSLSGEYSNQPQHF.

The rearrangement uses TRBV10-1 and TRBJ2-7; 7 nucleotides line up with TRBD1. Per the germline V gene, CDR1 is WNHNN and CDR2 is SYGVQD (reference sequence). After removal of 5 bases from V and 3 bases from J, the junction contained 7 bases not matched to a gene. There are 14 residues in the CDR3. CDR3 loop: CASSPLDRDYEQYF. The CDR3 nucleotides read TGCGCCAGCAGTCCACTCGACAGGGACTACGAGCAGTACTTC.

As regards this clone: This CDR3 is also generated by other DNA sequences in the sample. The chain couples TRBV5-6 to TRBJ2-1; TRBD1 is a possible D gene (7 bases). Germline-derived CDR1 and CDR2 are SGHDT and YYEEEE. The ends were cut back, 0 bases at V and 4 bases at J, with 14 bases in the middle. The CDR3 has 16 amino acids. CDR3: CASSLVLAGGYNEQFF. The CDR3 DNA reads TGTGCCAGCAGCTTGGTGCTCGCAGGGGGGTACAATGAGCAGTTCTTC.

The chain uses TRBV9 and TRBJ2-3, with TRBD1 matching 8 bases. CDR1 and CDR2 (germline): SGDLS, YYNGEE. The V gene end was trimmed by 1 base and the J gene end by 1 base; junction bases not matched to a gene: 5. This CDR3 is built from 16 residues. The DNA for the CDR3 is TGTGCCAGCAGCGTACTACCGGACAGGGGCACAGATACGCAGTATTTT. This translates into CASSVLPDRGTDTQYF.

The table lists this clone with a few counts. The V call is TRBV25-1, the J call TRBJ2-1; D call uncertain. The CDR3 length is 16 residues. Trimming removed 4 bases at V and 0 bases at J, with 13 bases between. CDR1 and CDR2 from the germline V gene are MGHDK and SYGVNS. Written as DNA, the CDR3 is TGTGCCAGCAGTGGTTTTGGAATGGGCTCCTACAATGAGCAGTTCTTC. It is translated as CASSGFGMGSYNEQFF.

The chain uses TRBV28 and TRBJ2-3; D is tentatively TRBD1 or TRBD2 (9 bases each). Trimming stripped 2 bases from V and 4 bases from J, with 28 bases between. The CDR3 length is 20 residues. Germline CDR1 MDHEN, CDR2 SYDVKM. CDR3 region: CASSLPGQGRASGVSDTQYF. In DNA form, the CDR3 reads TGTGCCAGCAGTTTACCGGGACAGGGACGAGCTAGCGGGGTGTCAGATACGCAGTATTTT.

The chain links TRBV6-6 to TRBJ2-3, with D unclear. The germline gives CDR1 MNHNY, CDR2 SVGAGI (reference sequence). V shed 10 bases and J shed 4 bases, with 12 bases lying between them. CDR3 length equals 12 residues. The CDR3 region is CATSLVADTQYF. The CDR3 DNA is TGTGCCACCTCTTTGGTGGCAGATACGCAGTATTTT.

This clone was seen once. V and J are TRBV5-1 and TRBJ2-5, with 8 nucleotides matching TRBD1. The CDR3 spans 15 residues. Trimming cost V 5 bases and J 4 bases; bases outside gene matches: 10. Germline V gene data show CDR1 as SGHRS and CDR2 as YFSETQ. The CDR3 loop is CASSFGQGTRETQYF. The CDR3 coding sequence is TGCGCCAGCAGTTTCGGACAGGGAACAAGAGAGACCCAGTACTTC.

The chain is built from TRBV5-8 and TRBJ1-1; 7 bases align to TRBD1. With V trimmed by 4 bases and J by 5 bases, 20 bases remained unmatched. Germline CDR1 SGHTS, CDR2 YDEGEE. The CDR3 covers 18 residues. CDR3 coding DNA: TGTGCCAGCAGCGCTCGCCGCGGTGGAGGGGGCAGATGGACTGAAGCTTTCTTT. It translates to CASSARRGGGGRWTEAFF.

V usage is TRBV5-1 and J usage is TRBJ2-3; the D is unclear. Deletions cut 1 base from V and 0 bases from J, with 18 bases between. Germline CDR1 and CDR2: SGHRS and YFSETQ. CDR3 length: 18 residues. CDR3: CASSLKFLASTSTDTQYF. The DNA of the CDR3 is TGCGCCAGCAGCTTGAAATTTTTGGCGAGCACTAGCACAGATACGCAGTATTTT.

The chain combines TRBV5-4 with TRBJ2-2, with D perhaps TRBD1 (5 bases). Trimming removed 2 bases from V and 1 base from J, with 12 bases in between. From germline, CDR1 is SGHNT and CDR2 YYREEE (reference sequence). The CDR3 covers 16 residues. CDR3 coding DNA: TGTGCCAGCAGCTTCTGGGGCCTAAAGAACACCGGGGAGCTGTTTTTT. Its protein product is CASSFWGLKNTGELFF.

The chain recombines TRBV28 with TRBJ1-5; a possible D gene is TRBD1 (5 bases). This CDR3 has 15 residues. The V end was cut by 4 bases, the J end by 6 bases, with 16 bases between. Germline CDR1 reads MDHEN; CDR2 reads SYDVKM. The CDR3 sequence is CASSSPQGRTQPQHF. The DNA of the CDR3 is TGTGCCAGCAGTTCGCCCCAGGGTAGAACTCAGCCCCAGCATTTT.

V is TRBV11-3 and J is TRBJ2-5; 9 bases fit TRBD1. Trimming cost V 8 bases and J 5 bases; bases outside gene matches: 6. Germline lookup yields CDR1 SGHNT and CDR2 YENEEA. CDR3 size: 13 residues. The CDR3, as DNA: TGTGCCAGCTCCCCTGGACAGGGGGAGACCCAGTACTTC. Protein product: CASSPGQGETQYF. The whole variable domain, remainder taken from reference TRBV11-3 and TRBJ2-5, is EAGVVQSPRYKIIEKKQPVAFWCNPISGHNTLYWYLQNLGQGPELLIRYENEEAVDDSQLPKDRFSAERLKGVDSTLKIQPAELGDSAVYLCASSPGQGETQYFGPGTRLLVL.

V gene TRBV7-2 combines with J gene TRBJ1-4; D is perhaps TRBD1 (5 bases). Trimming stripped 5 bases from V and 10 bases from J, with 14 bases between. Germline V gene sequence: CDR1 SGHTA, CDR2 FQGNSA. The CDR3 has 13 residues. CDR3 in DNA: TGTGCCAGCAGCCCAGAGGGGCGCGGAAAACTGTTTTTT. Translated, it gives CASSPEGRGKLFF.

This chain uses TRBV5-1 with TRBJ1-3, with D maybe TRBD1 (5 bases). Trimming took off 4 bases at V and 0 bases at J, with 11 bases between the two ends. This CDR3 comprises 15 residues. The germline CDR1 and CDR2 sequences are SGHRS and YFSETQ. CDR3 in amino acids: CASSTGHSSGNTIYF. In nucleotides, the CDR3 is TGCGCCAGCAGCACCGGACATTCCTCTGGAAACACCATATATTTT.

CDR3 DNA sequence: TGTGCCATCAAGGTTGATAGCGGGGGGGGAGATACGCAGTATTTT. As protein: CAIKVDSGGGDTQYF. The J gene is TRBJ2-3, the V gene TRBV10-3; 11 bases map to TRBD2. Germline V gene lookup returns CDR1 ENHRY and CDR2 SYGVKD. After removal of 7 bases from V and 5 bases from J, the junction contained 8 bases not matched to a gene. The CDR3 has 15 residues.

This chain joins TRBV25-1 and TRBJ1-6; no reliable D call. The germline V gene has CDR1 MGHDK and CDR2 SYGVNS. With 1 base removed from V and 7 bases from J, the gap between germline ends came to 8 bases. This CDR3 has 14 residues. Written as DNA, the CDR3 is TGTGCCAGCAGTGAATTTGAAACGAATTCACCCCTCCACTTT. Its protein is CASSEFETNSPLHF.

The V gene is TRBV5-1, the J gene TRBJ2-5, with D uncertain. This CDR3 has 13 amino acids. Germline V gene data show CDR1 as SGHRS and CDR2 as YFSETQ. V gave up 7 bases and J gave up 2 bases, with 12 bases separating them. In DNA form, the CDR3 reads TGCGCCAGCCGGCTGACACAACAAGAGACCCAGTACTTC. As protein: CASRLTQQETQYF.

The chain carries TRBV5-1 and TRBJ2-7, with D perhaps TRBD1 or TRBD2 (5 bases each). Germline CDR1 SGHRS, CDR2 YFSETQ. V lost 0 bases to trimming and J lost 5 bases, with 12 bases between them. The CDR3 loop spans 14 amino acids. CDR3 DNA sequence: TGCGCCAGCAGCTTGGTAGCTGGGACCCACGAGCAGTACTTC. The encoded protein is CASSLVAGTHEQYF.